The rows below give T cell receptor beta chains drawn from one sample of a study of blood T cell repertoires in COVID-19. This table comes from immunoSEQ multiplex PCR, and its TCRdb copy is limited to in-frame clones, with some not included. The sample has 85,000 to 90,000 clones, 89% seen once. The sample comprised peripheral blood. The receptors shown here come from a woman of 80 years or more with active COVID-19. CDR3s include the opening cysteine and the closing phenylalanine or tryptophan. The order of the fields is CDR3 DNA, CDR3 protein, clone size, D gene, V gene, J gene. The D gene is left open where the match is weak. Not all rows give a size; the values are once, few, many and, for expanded clones, a class.

CDR3 DNA: TGCGCCAGCAGCCAAGGCGGGACCAACACCGGGGAGCTGTTTTTT; CDR3 protein: CASSQGGTNTGELFF; clone size: once; D gene: .; V gene: TRBV4-3; J gene: TRBJ2-2
CDR3 DNA: TGCGCCAGCAGCTTGTCCAGAGAGACAGGGAACTACGAGCAGTACTTC; CDR3 protein: CASSLSRETGNYEQYF; clone size: .; D gene: TRBD1; V gene: TRBV5-1; J gene: TRBJ2-7
CDR3 DNA: TGTGCCAGCAGCACCTCTTTCCTAGCGGGAACACGCCTGGGAGACGAGCAGTACTTC; CDR3 protein: CASSTSFLAGTRLGDEQYF; clone size: .; D gene: TRBD2; V gene: TRBV27; J gene: TRBJ2-7
CDR3 DNA: TGTGCCAGCAGACGACTAGCGGGAGGAGGGGGTGAGCAGTTCTTC; CDR3 protein: CASRRLAGGGGEQFF; clone size: .; D gene: TRBD2; V gene: TRBV7-2; J gene: TRBJ2-1
CDR3 DNA: TGTGCCAGTAGTTTACGGGATCCTAACTATGGCTACACCTTC; CDR3 protein: CASSLRDPNYGYTF; clone size: .; D gene: .; V gene: TRBV19; J gene: TRBJ1-2
CDR3 DNA: TGTGCCAGCAGTTACTCGAACCCTAACAATGAGCAGTTCTTC; CDR3 protein: CASSYSNPNNEQFF; clone size: medium-sized; D gene: .; V gene: TRBV6-5; J gene: TRBJ2-1
CDR3 DNA: TGTGCCAGCAGTTTCGGGACTAGCGCCTGGCAGTACTTC; CDR3 protein: CASSFGTSAWQYF; clone size: .; D gene: TRBD2; V gene: TRBV12-3/TRBV12-4; J gene: TRBJ2-7
CDR3 DNA: TGTGCCAGCAGCCAAGAAAGAGTGGCTAACCGGCCAAGGGGTAATGAGCAGTTCTTC; CDR3 protein: CASSQERVANRPRGNEQFF; clone size: .; D gene: .; V gene: TRBV3-1/TRBV3-2; J gene: TRBJ2-1
CDR3 DNA: TGTGCCAGTAGGGTACTAGCGGGAGTGGACAATGAGCAGTTCTTC; CDR3 protein: CASRVLAGVDNEQFF; clone size: .; D gene: TRBD2; V gene: TRBV19; J gene: TRBJ2-1
CDR3 DNA: TGTGCCAGCAGTCCCGGGTCCCACTGGGGCTACACCTTC; CDR3 protein: CASSPGSHWGYTF; clone size: .; D gene: .; V gene: TRBV27; J gene: TRBJ1-2
CDR3 DNA: TGTGCCAGCAGTTACGGGGGACTAGCGTCGGATACGCAGTATTTT; CDR3 protein: CASSYGGLASDTQYF; clone size: .; D gene: TRBD2; V gene: TRBV6-6; J gene: TRBJ2-3
CDR3 DNA: TGTGCCAGCAGCCGCCGTGGGACAGGGAACCCCTACGAGCAGTACTTC; CDR3 protein: CASSRRGTGNPYEQYF; clone size: .; D gene: TRBD1; V gene: TRBV7-2; J gene: TRBJ2-7
CDR3 DNA: TGTGCCAGCAGCTTGGGACCTAGCGGGAGGAATGAGCAGTTCTTC; CDR3 protein: CASSLGPSGRNEQFF; clone size: .; D gene: TRBD2; V gene: TRBV7-2; J gene: TRBJ2-1
CDR3 DNA: TGTGCCAGCAGTTACTCGTTCCTAAACACCGGGGAGCTGTTTTTT; CDR3 protein: CASSYSFLNTGELFF; clone size: .; D gene: .; V gene: TRBV6-5; J gene: TRBJ2-2
CDR3 DNA: TGTGCCAGCTCCCAGAGTCAGATACAGGGGACTAATGAAAAACTGTTTTTT; CDR3 protein: CASSQSQIQGTNEKLFF; clone size: .; D gene: TRBD1; V gene: TRBV18; J gene: TRBJ1-4
CDR3 DNA: TGTGCCAGCTCAGACAGTCCGATCACAGATACGCAGTATTTT; CDR3 protein: CASSDSPITDTQYF; clone size: .; D gene: .; V gene: TRBV18; J gene: TRBJ2-3
CDR3 DNA: TGTGCCAGCAGCGTAGCAAGTCTAGCGGTCCCCACAGATACGCAGTATTTT; CDR3 protein: CASSVASLAVPTDTQYF; clone size: .; D gene: TRBD2; V gene: TRBV9; J gene: TRBJ2-3
CDR3 DNA: TGTGCCAGCAGCGCCGAGACAGGGTGGGGTTCACCCCTCCACTTT; CDR3 protein: CASSAETGWGSPLHF; clone size: .; D gene: TRBD1; V gene: TRBV9; J gene: TRBJ1-6
CDR3 DNA: TGTGCCAGCAGCTCCGAACAGGGTCCCTACGAGCAGTACTTC; CDR3 protein: CASSSEQGPYEQYF; clone size: few; D gene: .; V gene: TRBV5-6; J gene: TRBJ2-7
CDR3 DNA: TGTGCCAGCAGCTTAGGAGGCGGTACCTACGAGCAGTACTTC; CDR3 protein: CASSLGGGTYEQYF; clone size: .; D gene: .; V gene: TRBV7-6; J gene: TRBJ2-7
CDR3 DNA: TGTGCCAGCAGGGGACAGGGGGGCACCGGGGAGCTGTTTTTT; CDR3 protein: CASRGQGGTGELFF; clone size: .; D gene: TRBD1; V gene: TRBV2; J gene: TRBJ2-2
CDR3 DNA: TGTGCCAGCTCACCATTCAGCGGGAGTTCGGGGGCCAACGTCCTGACTTTC; CDR3 protein: CASSPFSGSSGANVLTF; clone size: .; D gene: TRBD2; V gene: TRBV18; J gene: TRBJ2-6
CDR3 DNA: TGTGCCAGCAGCTCGGGGGGGGACAATGAGCAGTTCTTC; CDR3 protein: CASSSGGDNEQFF; clone size: .; D gene: TRBD2; V gene: TRBV5-4; J gene: TRBJ2-1
CDR3 DNA: TGTGCCAGCAGCTCCCTAGGGGAAAGCACAGATACGCAGTATTTT; CDR3 protein: CASSSLGESTDTQYF; clone size: .; D gene: .; V gene: TRBV11-2; J gene: TRBJ2-3
CDR3 DNA: TGTGCCAGCAGTTTACACCGACAGTTTCGCTCCTATAATTCACCCCTCCACTTT; CDR3 protein: CASSLHRQFRSYNSPLHF; clone size: .; D gene: .; V gene: TRBV28; J gene: TRBJ1-6
CDR3 DNA: TGTGCCAGCTCACCACCGGGTCAGGGGGCGAGTGGCTACACCTTC; CDR3 protein: CASSPPGQGASGYTF; clone size: once; D gene: TRBD1; V gene: TRBV18; J gene: TRBJ1-2
CDR3 DNA: TGTGCCAGCTCATACGGACTAGCGGGAGGCTACGAGCAGTACTTC; CDR3 protein: CASSYGLAGGYEQYF; clone size: .; D gene: TRBD2; V gene: TRBV18; J gene: TRBJ2-7
CDR3 DNA: TGTGCCAGCAGTCCTGGGAGCTCTGGAAACACCATATATTTT; CDR3 protein: CASSPGSSGNTIYF; clone size: .; D gene: .; V gene: TRBV28; J gene: TRBJ1-3
CDR3 DNA: TGTGCCAGTAGTACCACTTCAGGGACTGAAGCTTTCTTT; CDR3 protein: CASSTTSGTEAFF; clone size: .; D gene: .; V gene: TRBV19; J gene: TRBJ1-1
CDR3 DNA: TGCGCCAGCAGCCAAAAAAAAGGGGGACTAGCGGGAATAAATGAGCAGTTCTTC; CDR3 protein: CASSQKKGGLAGINEQFF; clone size: .; D gene: TRBD2; V gene: TRBV4-3; J gene: TRBJ2-1
CDR3 DNA: TGCGCCAGCAGCTCGGGGGGCAACACCGGGGAGCTGTTTTTT; CDR3 protein: CASSSGGNTGELFF; clone size: .; D gene: .; V gene: TRBV4-3; J gene: TRBJ2-2
CDR3 DNA: TGTGCCAGCAGCCAAACAAAGGGACTAGCGCAATCAGGGACCCAGTACTTC; CDR3 protein: CASSQTKGLAQSGTQYF; clone size: .; D gene: TRBD2; V gene: TRBV4-2; J gene: TRBJ2-5
CDR3 DNA: TGTGCCAGCAGCTCCCGGACTAGCGGGAAAATCCACGAGCAGTACTTC; CDR3 protein: CASSSRTSGKIHEQYF; clone size: .; D gene: TRBD2; V gene: TRBV7-2; J gene: TRBJ2-7
CDR3 DNA: TGTGCCAGCAGTACAACTAGGGATGAGCAGTTCTTC; CDR3 protein: CASSTTRDEQFF; clone size: .; D gene: .; V gene: TRBV12-3/TRBV12-4; J gene: TRBJ2-1
CDR3 DNA: TGCGCCAGCAGCCCGGGACTATCTCCCTACAATGAGCAGTTCTTC; CDR3 protein: CASSPGLSPYNEQFF; clone size: medium-sized; D gene: TRBD2; V gene: TRBV4-3; J gene: TRBJ2-1
CDR3 DNA: TGTGCCAGCAGTGAAACGGGACTAGCGGGAAACTACAATGAGCAGTTCTTC; CDR3 protein: CASSETGLAGNYNEQFF; clone size: .; D gene: TRBD2; V gene: TRBV2; J gene: TRBJ2-1
CDR3 DNA: TGTGCCAGCAGCACCAGGGCCGGGACAGGGATACACTACGAGCAGTACTTC; CDR3 protein: CASSTRAGTGIHYEQYF; clone size: .; D gene: TRBD1; V gene: TRBV7-2; J gene: TRBJ2-7
CDR3 DNA: TGTGCCAGCAGGGCGGGTCTTAACACCGGGGAGCTGTTTTTT; CDR3 protein: CASRAGLNTGELFF; clone size: .; D gene: .; V gene: TRBV6-4; J gene: TRBJ2-2
CDR3 DNA: TGTGCCAGTAGTATAGCTTGGGGACAGAACACCGGGGAGCTGTTTTTT; CDR3 protein: CASSIAWGQNTGELFF; clone size: .; D gene: .; V gene: TRBV19; J gene: TRBJ2-2
CDR3 DNA: TGTGCCAGCAGCTTAGCGATAGGCGGGGCGAACACCGGGGAGCTGTTTTTT; CDR3 protein: CASSLAIGGANTGELFF; clone size: .; D gene: .; V gene: TRBV7-6; J gene: TRBJ2-2